The present entry profiles one T cell receptor beta chain with its context. Its antigen is undetermined. This CDR3 spans 16 amino acids. V lost 1 base and J 8 bases, leaving 15 bases between the germline ends. Germline CDR1 is SGHTA and CDR2 is FQGTGA. The method was immunoSEQ multiplex PCR; TCRdb's version includes in-frame clones alone and lacks a portion of them. The sample has roughly 100,000 clones; about 82% are singletons. These data originate in a study of T cell responses to AZD1222 COVID-19 vaccine. Whole-study results and caveats: Close to half of spike-specific TCRs reportedly recognize unmutated variant regions. Regions 160-218 and 743-854 dominated among vaccine-associated CD4 TCRs spanning spike.

The receptor comes from an adult in good health. This sequence joins TRBV7-3 and TRBJ1-6; D may be TRBD1 (5 bases). The sequenced sample was peripheral blood, obtained on day 0 of AZD1222 vaccination. Here the CDR3 DNA reads TGTGCCAGCAGCTTAAAGGGCCAGGGCCGGGATTCACCCCTCCACTTT. Protein: CASSLKGQGRDSPLHF.